The clone carrying this TCR beta chain was seen a few times. Its cognate antigen is unknown. Each donor supplied roughly 9 milliliters of peripheral blood. The data derive from a study of blood T cells in healthy people across ages. Study findings and constraints: The fall in TCR beta diversity per million T cells was roughly linear with age.

A J-beta primer mix and a sample-barcoded 5' primer were used in a second PCR of roughly 7 to 12 cycles. A single record per CDR3 protein comes from TCRdb applying MiXCR to the 5' RACE reads. The data show 1.8 million or so distinct CDR3 sequences, with roughly 43% seen just once and under 25% held by the top ten. Sequencing input: blood. This clonotype originated in a human donor in good health.

CDR3 bases: TGTGCCAGCAGCCCTATGACCGGGGCCTCCTACAATGAGCAGTTCTTC. This sequence encodes CASSPMTGASYNEQFF. V usage is TRBV7-3 and J usage is TRBJ2-1; either TRBD1 or TRBD2 may fit D (5 bases each). This CDR3 region has 16 residues. V lost 5 bases, J lost 0 bases, and 14 bases lay in between. Germline V gene sequence: CDR1 SGHTA, CDR2 FQGTGA.